This T cell receptor beta chain was identified in a study of blood T cell repertoires in COVID-19. Study summary: Samples came from the United States, Italy and Spain, spanning acute and convalescent COVID-19. T cells, B-cell-depleted T cells, or PBMCs supplied cDNA or gDNA.

Original processing notes: Amplified reference gene primers provided the basis for estimating nucleated cell counts. Sequenced by immunoSEQ multiplex PCR; TCRdb stores in-frame clones only, minus some. V, J and clone size were drawn from that table, and D and trimming were deduced from the DNA. The table shows about 53,000 clones, with around nine tenths occurring only once. Sequenced material: peripheral blood. The TCR sequence derives from a man aged 45-60 years with acute or convalescent COVID-19.

CDR3 residues: CASISQGRNSPLHF. The CDR3 nucleotides read TGTGCCAGTATAAGCCAGGGAAGGAATTCACCCCTCCACTTT. The chain employs TRBV19 and TRBJ1-6, with D maybe TRBD1 (5 bases). CDR1 is LNHDA, CDR2 SQIVND, per germline (reference sequence). The V end was cut by 7 bases, the J end by 7 bases, with 14 bases between. The CDR3 is made up of 14 amino acids. Based on the CDR3 plus reference TRBV19 and TRBJ1-6, the full variable domain is DGGITQSPKYLFRKEGQNVTLSCEQNLNHDAMYWYRQDPGQGLRLIYYSQIVNDFQKGDIAEGYSVSREKKESFPLTVTSAQKNPTAFYLCASISQGRNSPLHFGNGTRLTVT.